This T cell receptor (beta chain) was sequenced during a study of OX40 agonist ivuxolimab in advanced cancers. Profiling relied on immunoSEQ multiplex PCR, and the TCRdb table lists in-frame clones only, not all of them. Seen here are around 36,000 clones, around four fifths observed once, and the top ten hold about 14%. This CDR3 has 15 amino acids. The trim removed 3 bases at V and 2 bases at J, leaving 6 bases unmatched. Per the germline V gene, CDR1 is LGHNA and CDR2 is YNFKEQ. The timepoints at which blood was sampled were baseline, cycle 4 day 1, and cycle 7 day 1. This receptor was obtained from an adult with an advanced solid tumor such as melanoma, head and neck, liver or kidney cancer. The source material was CD4+ or CD8+ T cells sorted from blood, sampled in a trial of the OX40 agonist ivuxolimab. The rearrangement uses TRBV4-2 and TRBJ2-5, with 7 bases fitting TRBD2. This CDR3 is CASSQVLAFQETQYF. Here the CDR3 DNA reads TGTGCCAGCAGCCAGGTACTAGCGTTTCAAGAGACCCAGTACTTC.